Shown below are 7 T cell receptor beta chains from a single sample sequenced in a study of cytomegalovirus exposure and HLA in healthy donors. It was with 60 Vbeta and 13 Jbeta primers that the PCR ran. TCRdb's table, derived via immunoSEQ multiplex PCR, lists solely in-frame clones and lacks some. This sample carries 150,000 to 200,000 clones, around 81% of them seen once, and the ten largest clones take just under 5%. Sequencing was done on a sample of PBMCs. The receptors shown here come from a woman between 18 and 29 years old in good health and CMV-seropositive.

The rearrangement uses TRBV7-9 and TRBJ1-4, with a weak D call TRBD1 (6 bases). In germline, CDR1 is SEHNR, CDR2 FQNEAQ (reference sequence). Between the trimmed V and J ends, which lost 4 bases and 11 bases, there was a span of 14 bases. This CDR3 comprises 13 residues. This chain's CDR3 is CASSSYDRPKLFF. CDR3 bases: TGTGCCAGCAGCTCATATGACAGGCCCAAACTGTTTTTT.

The rearrangement links TRBV7-2 to TRBJ2-5; TRBD2 agrees at 10 bases. Trimming took 2 bases from V and 0 from J; bases not matched to a gene: 0. The CDR3 has 15 residues. Germline loops: CDR1 SGHTA, CDR2 FQGNSA. The CDR3 loop reads CASSLTSGDQETQYF. The CDR3 nucleotides are TGTGCCAGCAGCTTAACTAGCGGGGACCAAGAGACCCAGTACTTC. The full variable domain, its missing parts supplied by reference TRBV7-2 and TRBJ2-5, is GAGVSQSPSNKVTEKGKDVELRCDPISGHTALYWYRQSLGQGLEFLIYFQGNSAPDKSGLPSDRFSAERTGGSVSTLTIQRTQQEDSAVYLCASSLTSGDQETQYFGPGTRLLVL.

This chain joins TRBV6-5 and TRBJ2-7, with D maybe TRBD1 (5 bases). CDR3 length: 14 amino acids. Between the trimmed V and J ends, which lost 2 bases and 2 bases, there was a span of 10 bases. CDR1 MNHEY and CDR2 SVGAGI come from the germline V gene. The DNA for the CDR3 is TGTGCCAGCAGTTACAGTTCCAGGGCCTACGAGCAGTACTTC. Its translation: CASSYSSRAYEQYF.

The V call is TRBV5-6, the J call TRBJ1-6, with TRBD1 identical over 7 bases. Germline V gene data show CDR1 as SGHDT and CDR2 as YYEEEE. The CDR3 runs 17 residues. The J segment lost 0 bases and the V segment lost 5 bases, leaving 8 bases of the junction unmatched. The CDR3 bases are TGTGCCAGCAGATCTTGGACAGGAAGCTCCTATAATTCACCCCTCCACTTT. Translating gives CASRSWTGSSYNSPLHF. The full variable domain, rest sourced from reference TRBV5-6 and TRBJ1-6, is DAGVTQSPTHLIKTRGQQVTLRCSPKSGHDTVSWYQQALGQGPQFIFQYYEEEERQRGNFPDRFSGHQFPNYSSELNVNALLLGDSALYLCASRSWTGSSYNSPLHFGNGTRLTVT.

The CDR3 coding sequence is TGTGCCAGCAGTGAATCAGGGGGCAATCAGCCCCAGCATTTT. This codes for CASSESGGNQPQHF. V and J are TRBV6-4 and TRBJ1-5, with a possible D match to TRBD1 (6 bases). Trimming pared 3 bases from V and 2 bases from J, leaving 8 bases between. Germline CDR1 and CDR2: MRHNA and SNTAGT. CDR3 length: 14 amino acids.

The V and J genes are TRBV6-6 and TRBJ2-2, with unresolved D. CDR1 MNHNY and CDR2 SVGAGI come from the germline V gene (reference sequence). This CDR3 comprises 14 residues. The V end lost 5 bases, the J end lost 6 bases, and 13 bases lay between the germline ends. This CDR3 is CASSPTTDAGELFF. The CDR3 nucleotides are TGTGCCAGCAGTCCTACAACAGATGCCGGGGAGCTGTTTTTT.

This clone has only a few counts. The rearrangement links TRBV7-6 to TRBJ2-7; 11 bases align to TRBD2. The germline V gene has CDR1 SGHVS and CDR2 FNYEAQ. The CDR3 covers 14 residues. V shed 5 bases, J shed 8 bases, and the junction held 8 bases outside the gene matches. The CDR3 bases are TGTGCCAGCAGCCCGGGACTAGCGGTAACGAAGCAGTACTTC. It specifies CASSPGLAVTKQYF.